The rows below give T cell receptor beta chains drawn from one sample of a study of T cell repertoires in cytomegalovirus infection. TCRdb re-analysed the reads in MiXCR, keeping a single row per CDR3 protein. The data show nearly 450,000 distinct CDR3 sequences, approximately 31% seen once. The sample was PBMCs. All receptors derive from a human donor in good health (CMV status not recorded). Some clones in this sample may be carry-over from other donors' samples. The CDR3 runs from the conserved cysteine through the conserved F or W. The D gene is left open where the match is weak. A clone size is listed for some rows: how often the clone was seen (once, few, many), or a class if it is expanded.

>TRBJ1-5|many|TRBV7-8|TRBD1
TGTGCCAGCAGCTCGATGGGACAGGGGGCGGTGGGTCAGCCCCAGCATTTT
CASSSMGQGAVGQPQHF
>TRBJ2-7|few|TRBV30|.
TGTGCCTGGCGACGGGGACCCTACGAGCAGTACTTC
CAWRRGPYEQYF
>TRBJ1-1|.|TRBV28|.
TGTGCCAGCAGCCAATACACAGGAAACACTGAAGCTTTCTTT
CASSQYTGNTEAFF
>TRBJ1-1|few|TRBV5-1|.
TGCGCCAGCAGCCCGGGGACGCAGAACACTGAAGCTTTCTTT
CASSPGTQNTEAFF
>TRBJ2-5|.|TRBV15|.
TGTGCCACCAGCACCGGTCCACAAGAGACCCAGTACTTC
CATSTGPQETQYF
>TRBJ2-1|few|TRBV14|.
TGTGCCAGCAGCCCAAAGGGAGCGAGGCAGTTCTTC
CASSPKGARQFF
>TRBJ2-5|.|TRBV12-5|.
TGTGCTAGTGGACAAAACGTGCAAGAGACCCAGTACTTC
CASGQNVQETQYF
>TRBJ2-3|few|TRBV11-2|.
TGTGCCAGCAGGCGGCAAGCGGGCCTCACCGGCCCCACAGATACGCAGTATTTT
CASRRQAGLTGPTDTQYF
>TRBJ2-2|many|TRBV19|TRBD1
TGTGCCAGTAGACTCGACAGGGGTTCTACCGGGGAGCTGTTTTTT
CASRLDRGSTGELFF
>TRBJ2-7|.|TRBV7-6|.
TGTGCCAGCAGCCCTACTGTTGGTGAGCAGTACTTC
CASSPTVGEQYF
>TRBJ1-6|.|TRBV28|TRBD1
TGTGCCAGCAGGAACTCGCGGACAGGGTTAAGGTATAATTCACCCCTCCACTTT
CASRNSRTGLRYNSPLHF
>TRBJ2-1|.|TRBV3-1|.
TGTGCCAGCAGCGCCAGTTGGGGGGGCTGGACCAATGAGCAGTTCTTC
CASSASWGGWTNEQFF
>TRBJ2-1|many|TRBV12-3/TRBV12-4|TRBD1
TGTGCCAGCAGTTTTTCAGGGACAGGGGGCTACAATGAGCAGTTCTTC
CASSFSGTGGYNEQFF
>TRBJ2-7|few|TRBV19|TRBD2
TGTGCCAGTAGTAACCGCGGGGGAGCCTACGAGCAGTACTTC
CASSNRGGAYEQYF
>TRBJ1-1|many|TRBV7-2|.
TGTGCCAGCAACGACAACTATTACACTGAAGCTTTCTTT
CASNDNYYTEAFF
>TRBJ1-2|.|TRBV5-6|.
TGTGCCAGCAGCTCGGTACGGGGGAACTATGGCTACACCTTC
CASSSVRGNYGYTF
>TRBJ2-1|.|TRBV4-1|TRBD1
TGCGCCAGCAGCCAAGAACGGACAGGCCGTGGCAATGAGCAGTTCTTC
CASSQERTGRGNEQFF
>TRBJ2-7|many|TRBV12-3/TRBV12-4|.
TGTGCCAGCAGTTTAATGGCAGGGCTAAGCTCCTACGAGCAGTACTTC
CASSLMAGLSSYEQYF
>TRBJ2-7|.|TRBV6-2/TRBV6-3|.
TGTGCCACCAAGGTTAAGGGTTACGAGCAGTACTTC
CATKVKGYEQYF
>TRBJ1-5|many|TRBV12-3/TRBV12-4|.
TGTGCCAGCAGTTTACAGCCTAATCAGCCCCAGCATTTT
CASSLQPNQPQHF
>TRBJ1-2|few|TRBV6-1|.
TGTGCCAGCAGAACCTCGGACACGGAAAACTATGGCTACACCTTC
CASRTSDTENYGYTF
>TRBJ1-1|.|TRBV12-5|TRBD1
TGTGCTAGTGGTAACGGACAGGGTAAAGCTTTCTTT
CASGNGQGKAFF
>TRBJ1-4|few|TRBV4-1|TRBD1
TGCGCCAGCAGCCAACGACGGACAGGGAGGGTTGAAAAACTGTTTTTT
CASSQRRTGRVEKLFF
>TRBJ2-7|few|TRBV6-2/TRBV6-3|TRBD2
TGTGCCATTCTCCCTAGCGGGAGAAGCTCCTACGAGCAGTACTTC
CAILPSGRSSYEQYF
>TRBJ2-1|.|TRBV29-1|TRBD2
TGCAGCGTTGGACGGGGTAGCGGGGGGGCCAATGAGCAGTTCTTC
CSVGRGSGGANEQFF
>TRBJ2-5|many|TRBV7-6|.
TGTGCCAGCAGCCGGCGAGGGGCGCCAGAGACCCAGTACTTC
CASSRRGAPETQYF
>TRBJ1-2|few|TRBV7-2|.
TGTGCCAGCAGACAAACAGGACTATCTAACTATGGCTACACCTTC
CASRQTGLSNYGYTF
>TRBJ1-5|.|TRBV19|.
TGTGCCAGTAGTTGGACAGTTAATAGCAATCAGCCCCAGCATTTT
CASSWTVNSNQPQHF
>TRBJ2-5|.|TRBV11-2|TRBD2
TGTGCCAGCAGCTTAGGGACTAGCGGAAGGATTATAGAGACCCAGTACTTC
CASSLGTSGRIIETQYF
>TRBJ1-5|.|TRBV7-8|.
TGTGCCAACAGCTTGAGGGGCGGCTTCAATCAGCCCCAGCATTTT
CANSLRGGFNQPQHF
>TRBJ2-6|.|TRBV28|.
TGTGCCAGCAGTCTAGCGCTCTCTGGGGCCAACGTCCTGACTTTC
CASSLALSGANVLTF
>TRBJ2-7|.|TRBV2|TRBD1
TGTGCCAGCAGTGGGACAGGGATGGACGAGCAGTACTTC
CASSGTGMDEQYF
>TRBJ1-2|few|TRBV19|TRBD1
TGTGCCAGTAGTCCCACAGGGGGCTCGTATGGCTACACCTTC
CASSPTGGSYGYTF
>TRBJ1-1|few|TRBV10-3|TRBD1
TGTGCCATCAGTGACGGACAGGGAGTTATGTCGGACACTGAAGCTTTCTTT
CAISDGQGVMSDTEAFF
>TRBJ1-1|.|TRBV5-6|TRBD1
TGTGCCAGCAGCTTGGATGGGACAGGGCGAAGTAACACTGAAGCTTTCTTT
CASSLDGTGRSNTEAFF
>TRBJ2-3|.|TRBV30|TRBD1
TGTGCCTGGTTCGCCACAGGGGTGAGGACAGATACGCAGTATTTT
CAWFATGVRTDTQYF
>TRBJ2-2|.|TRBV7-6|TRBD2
TGTGCCAGCAGCTTAGCGCCTAGCGGGGGGGCCGTCCCCGGGGAGCTGTTTTTT
CASSLAPSGGAVPGELFF
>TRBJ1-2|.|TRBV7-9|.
TGTGCCAGCAGCGAGACGGTGAACTATGGCTACACCTTC
CASSETVNYGYTF
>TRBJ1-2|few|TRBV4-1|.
TGCGCCAGCAGCCAAGACGGGGACCCTAACTATGGCTACACCTTC
CASSQDGDPNYGYTF
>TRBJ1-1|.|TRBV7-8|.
TGTGCCAGCAGCGACGGACCCTTGAACACTGAAGCTTTCTTT
CASSDGPLNTEAFF
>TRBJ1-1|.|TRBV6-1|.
TGTGCCAGCAGTGAACTGGGGGGCAGGTGGGGAGCTTTCTTT
CASSELGGRWGAFF
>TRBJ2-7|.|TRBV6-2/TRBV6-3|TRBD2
TGTGCCAGCAATGAAATCGGGACTAGCTCCTACGAGCAGTACTTC
CASNEIGTSSYEQYF
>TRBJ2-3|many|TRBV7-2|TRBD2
TGTGCCAGCAGCTTTCAACTAGCGGTAGATACGCAGTATTTT
CASSFQLAVDTQYF
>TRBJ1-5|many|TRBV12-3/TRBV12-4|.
TGTGCCAGCAGTTTAGTGGGTCCCGGTGGTCAGCCCCAGCATTTT
CASSLVGPGGQPQHF
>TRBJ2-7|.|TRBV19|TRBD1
TGTGCCAGTAGTAGGACGACAGGGCGCGAGCAGTACTTC
CASSRTTGREQYF
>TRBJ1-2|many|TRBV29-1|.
TGCAGCGTTGGTTCAGGAACCTATGGCTACACCTTC
CSVGSGTYGYTF
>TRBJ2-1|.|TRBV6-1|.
TGTGCCAGCAGTGGCTGGGGGGGACAAACCGACAATGAGCAGTTCTTC
CASSGWGGQTDNEQFF
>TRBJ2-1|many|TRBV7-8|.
TGTGCCAGCAGCAAATACCGCCGGGGCTACAATGAGCAGTTCTTC
CASSKYRRGYNEQFF
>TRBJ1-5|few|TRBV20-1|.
TGCAGTGCTAGACGAGTTCCAACCTATCAGCCCCAGCATTTT
CSARRVPTYQPQHF
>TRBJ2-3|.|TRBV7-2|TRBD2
TGTGCCAGCAGAGCCCCTAGCGGGGGGGGTTGGACAGATACGACGTATTTT
CASRAPSGGGWTDTTYF
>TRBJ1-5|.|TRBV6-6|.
TGTGCCAGCAGTTACTCGGGGGGGCCGCCCCAGCATTTT
CASSYSGGPPQHF
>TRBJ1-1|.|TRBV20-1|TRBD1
TGCAGTGCTATATTCCGGGACAGGGAAGCTTTCTTT
CSAIFRDREAFF
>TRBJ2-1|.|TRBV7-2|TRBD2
TGTGCCAGCAGCTTCGCGACTAGCGGCCTAGAGCAGTTCTTC
CASSFATSGLEQFF